This section outlines one T cell receptor beta chain sequence together with its context. Its target is not known. These data belong to a study of CD8 T cells in ankylosing spondylitis. General study results and limits: Seven to nine highly homologous variants formed a TCR beta motif that appeared characteristic of ankylosing spondylitis blood. Matched ankylosing spondylitis synovial fluid reportedly contained a significantly enriched population of disease-linked clones. Certain motif variants had earlier been reported in reactive arthritis synovial fluid and blood.

By quantitative 5'-RACE with molecular barcodes, the TCR beta libraries were made. TCRdb called the 5' RACE reads again in MiXCR, with one record for every CDR3 protein. The sample lists about 540,000 distinct CDR3 sequences; 12% were seen once. This CDR3 has 14 residues. The ends lost 4 bases at V and 4 bases at J; junction bases unmatched: 3. Germline CDR1 is WNHNN and CDR2 is SYGVQD (reference sequence). The sample comprised blood, either unsorted or a sorted T cell fraction (not recorded which). This TCR was recovered from a male donor with ankylosing spondylitis. The rearrangement uses TRBV10-1 and TRBJ2-2; 7 bases match TRBD2. DNA of the CDR3: TGCGCCAGCAGTGGGGGGGGAGGCACCGGGGAGCTGTTTTTT. Its protein product is CASSGGGGTGELFF.